Listed below are T cell receptor beta chains from one sample, sequenced in a study of low-dose radiotherapy and immunotherapy resistance in tumors. TCRdb itself ran the reads through MiXCR, one entry per CDR3 protein. The data hold tens of thousands of distinct CDR3 sequences, with more than 8.5% observed a single time. The sample was PBMCs, taken before treatment. The receptors shown here come from a male donor with prostate cancer. Each CDR3 is given with its conserved first and last residue. A D gene is named only where the DNA matches it firmly. Clone sizes are given selectively: once, few, many, or a class where the clone is expanded.

clone_size d_call j_call v_call cdr3_nt cdr3_aa
many TRBD2 TRBJ2-7 TRBV28 TGTGCCAGCAGTTTACCCCAACTAGCGCCGAGGCACGAGCAGTACTTC CASSLPQLAPRHEQYF
many TRBD1 TRBJ1-2 TRBV25-1 TGTGCCAGCAGTGTGGGACAGTTAAACTATGGCTACACCTTC CASSVGQLNYGYTF
many TRBD1 TRBJ2-5 TRBV12-3/TRBV12-4 TGTGCCAGCAGTTTAAATACAGGGGTCTTTTCTTCAGAGACCCAGTACTTC CASSLNTGVFSSETQYF
many - TRBJ2-6 TRBV20-1 TGCAGTGCTCGATCTGGGGCCAACGTCCTGACTTTC CSARSGANVLTF
many - TRBJ2-1 TRBV28 TGTGCCAGCAGTTCACGGCCAGGGGAATCTATAAGGTTCTTC CASSSRPGESIRFF
few TRBD2 TRBJ2-3 TRBV7-2 TGTGCCAGCACCCCCCCTAGCGGGTCGGATACGCAGTATTTT CASTPPSGSDTQYF
many - TRBJ2-7 TRBV4-2 TGTGCCAGCAGCCAAGGGACGGGTCTCTCCTACGAGCAGTACTTC CASSQGTGLSYEQYF
many TRBD2 TRBJ2-3 TRBV20-1 TGCAGTGCCACAACTAGCGGGAGGGCCGGTAGCACAGATACGCAGTATTTT CSATTSGRAGSTDTQYF
many - TRBJ1-2 TRBV6-5 TGTGCCAGCGGAATCACCGGGAGCGGCTACACCTTC CASGITGSGYTF
many TRBD1 TRBJ1-4 TRBV20-1 TGCAGTGCTAGAGTATACAGGGGCCCGCCAGAAACTAATGAAAAACTGTTTTTT CSARVYRGPPETNEKLFF
many TRBD1 TRBJ2-1 TRBV29-1 TGCAGCGTTGAAGGGACAGGGAGAACCTACAATGAGCAGTTCTTC CSVEGTGRTYNEQFF
many - TRBJ2-4 TRBV7-9 TGTGCCAGCAGTGGCTTAGCCAAAAACATTCAGTACTTC CASSGLAKNIQYF
many - TRBJ1-2 TRBV28 TGTGCCAGCAGTTGGGGGTATGGCTACACCTTC CASSWGYGYTF
- TRBD1 TRBJ2-7 TRBV28 TGTGCCAGCAGTTCGACAGGGCCCTCACATCACTACGAGCAGTACTTC CASSSTGPSHHYEQYF
many TRBD1 TRBJ2-3 TRBV12-3/TRBV12-4 TGTGCCAGCAGTCCGAACAGGGGTGCCGGGTCAGGTACGCAGTATTTT CASSPNRGAGSGTQYF
many - TRBJ2-2 TRBV5-1 TGCGCCAGCAGTGCGGAGGTCCTCGGGGAGCTGTTTTTT CASSAEVLGELFF
- - TRBJ2-1 TRBV9 TGTGCCAGCAGCGTAGGTCCAGAAAATGAGCAGTTCTTC CASSVGPENEQFF
once TRBD2 TRBJ2-7 TRBV29-1 TGCAGCGTTGAAGAGACTAGCAATGAGCAGTACTTC CSVEETSNEQYF
many TRBD2 TRBJ2-1 TRBV3-1 TGTGCCAGCAGCCAAGCGGCTAGCGGGAGGAATGAGCAGTTCTTC CASSQAASGRNEQFF
many - TRBJ2-2 TRBV5-8 TGTGCCAGCAGCCACGCCGGTCCCGCGAACACCGGGGAGCTGTTTTTT CASSHAGPANTGELFF
many TRBD2 TRBJ2-7 TRBV7-2 TGTGCCAGCAGCTCAGGACTAGCGGGATACGAGCAGTACTTC CASSSGLAGYEQYF
many - TRBJ2-1 TRBV5-1 TGCGCCAGCAGCTTCTCCCGGACAACGCAGTTCTTC CASSFSRTTQFF
many - TRBJ1-2 TRBV6-6 TGTGCCAGCAGTTACGTACAGGGAATGGATGGCTACACCTTC CASSYVQGMDGYTF
many - TRBJ2-2 TRBV27 TGTGCCAGCAGTTCAGGACTCACACCTAACACCGGGGAGCTGTTTTTT CASSSGLTPNTGELFF
many TRBD1 TRBJ2-1 TRBV19 TGTGCCAGTAGTACCTGGGACAGGTCCAATGAGCAGTTCTTC CASSTWDRSNEQFF
many - TRBJ1-5 TRBV30 TGTGCCTGGAGTGGTAGTAGTAATCAGCCCCAGCATTTT CAWSGSSNQPQHF
- - TRBJ1-6 TRBV12-3/TRBV12-4 TGTGCCAGCAGTTCCGGACAGCTAAATTCACCCCTCCACTTT CASSSGQLNSPLHF
many - TRBJ2-5 TRBV28 TGTGCCAGCAGTTCGGTACTCGGAGGGGGAGACCAAGAGACCCAGTACTTC CASSSVLGGGDQETQYF